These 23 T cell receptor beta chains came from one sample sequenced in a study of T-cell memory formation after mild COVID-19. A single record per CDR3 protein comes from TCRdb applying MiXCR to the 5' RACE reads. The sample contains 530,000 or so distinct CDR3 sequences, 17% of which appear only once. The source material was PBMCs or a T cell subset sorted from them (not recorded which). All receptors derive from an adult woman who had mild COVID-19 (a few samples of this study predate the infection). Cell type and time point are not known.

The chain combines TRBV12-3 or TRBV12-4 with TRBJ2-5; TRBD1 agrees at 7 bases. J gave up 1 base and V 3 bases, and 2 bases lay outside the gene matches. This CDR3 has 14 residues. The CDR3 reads CASSFGTAQETQYF. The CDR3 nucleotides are TGTGCCAGCAGTTTCGGGACAGCCCAAGAGACCCAGTACTTC.

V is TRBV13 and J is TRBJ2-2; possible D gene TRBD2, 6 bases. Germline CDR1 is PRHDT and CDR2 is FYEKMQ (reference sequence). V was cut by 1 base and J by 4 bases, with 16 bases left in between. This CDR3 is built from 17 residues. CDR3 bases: TGTGCCAGCAGCTTAGATCCTTTGGCTAGCGCCACCGGGGAGCTGTTTTTT. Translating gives CASSLDPLASATGELFF.

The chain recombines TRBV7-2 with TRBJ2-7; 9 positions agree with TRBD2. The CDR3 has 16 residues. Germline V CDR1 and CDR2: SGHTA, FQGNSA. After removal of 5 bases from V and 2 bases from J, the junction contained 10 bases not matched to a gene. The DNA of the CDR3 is TGTGCCAGCAGCCGAGGGGGGGCTAGCGGGGCCTACGAGCAGTACTTC. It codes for CASSRGGASGAYEQYF.

In nucleotides, the CDR3 is TGTGCCAGCAGCCCGGGCATATCCGGGTGGGAGCAGTTCTTC. It yields the protein CASSPGISGWEQFF. The chain has TRBV7-3 and TRBJ2-1; D remains ambiguous. Germline lookup yields CDR1 SGHTA and CDR2 FQGTGA. This CDR3 region has 14 residues. Trimming removed 5 bases from V and 10 bases from J, with 18 bases in between.

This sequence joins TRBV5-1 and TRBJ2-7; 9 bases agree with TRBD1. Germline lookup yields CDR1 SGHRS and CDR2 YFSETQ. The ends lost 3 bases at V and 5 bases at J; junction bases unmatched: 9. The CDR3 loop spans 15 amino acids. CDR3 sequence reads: CASSSSRDRAHEQYF. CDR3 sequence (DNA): TGCGCCAGCAGCTCGAGCCGGGACAGGGCCCACGAGCAGTACTTC.

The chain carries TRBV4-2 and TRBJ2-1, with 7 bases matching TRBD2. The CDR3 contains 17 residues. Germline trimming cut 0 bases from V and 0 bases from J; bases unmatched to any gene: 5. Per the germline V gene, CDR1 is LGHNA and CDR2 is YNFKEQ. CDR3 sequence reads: CASSQEEAGNSYNEQFF. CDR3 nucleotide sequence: TGTGCCAGCAGCCAAGAAGAAGCGGGGAACTCCTACAATGAGCAGTTCTTC.

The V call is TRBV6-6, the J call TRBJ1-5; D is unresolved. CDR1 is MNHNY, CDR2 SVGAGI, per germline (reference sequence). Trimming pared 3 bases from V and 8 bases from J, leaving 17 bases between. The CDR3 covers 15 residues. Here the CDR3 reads CASSYRDGVPEPQHF. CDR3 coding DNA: TGTGCCAGCAGTTATCGTGACGGGGTTCCGGAGCCCCAGCATTTT.

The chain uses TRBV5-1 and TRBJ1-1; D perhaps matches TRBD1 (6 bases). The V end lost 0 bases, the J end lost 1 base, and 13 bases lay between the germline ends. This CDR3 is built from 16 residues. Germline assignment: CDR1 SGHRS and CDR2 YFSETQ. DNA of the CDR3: TGCGCCAGCAGCTTGGGATACAGGGACGGGAACACTGAAGCTTTCTTT. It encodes CASSLGYRDGNTEAFF.

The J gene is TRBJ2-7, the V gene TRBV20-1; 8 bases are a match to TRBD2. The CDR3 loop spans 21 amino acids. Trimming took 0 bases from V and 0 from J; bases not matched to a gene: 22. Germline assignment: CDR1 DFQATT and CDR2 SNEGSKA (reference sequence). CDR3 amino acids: CSARDQDLQGPAGESSYEQYF. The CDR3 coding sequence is TGCAGTGCTAGAGATCAAGACCTACAGGGACCAGCGGGGGAGAGCTCCTACGAGCAGTACTTC.

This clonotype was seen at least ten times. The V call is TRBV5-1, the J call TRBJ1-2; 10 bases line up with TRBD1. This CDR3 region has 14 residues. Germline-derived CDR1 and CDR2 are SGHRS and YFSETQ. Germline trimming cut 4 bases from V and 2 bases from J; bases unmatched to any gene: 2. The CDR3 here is CASSPGQGNYGYTF. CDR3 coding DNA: TGCGCCAGCAGCCCGGGACAGGGGAACTATGGCTACACCTTC.

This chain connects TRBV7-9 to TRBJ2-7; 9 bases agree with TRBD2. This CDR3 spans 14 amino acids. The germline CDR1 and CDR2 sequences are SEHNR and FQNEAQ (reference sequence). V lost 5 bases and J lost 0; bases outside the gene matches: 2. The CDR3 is CASSDSGSSYEQYF. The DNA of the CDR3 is TGTGCCAGCAGCGATAGCGGGAGCTCCTACGAGCAGTACTTC. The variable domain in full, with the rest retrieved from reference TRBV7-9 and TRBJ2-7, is DTGVSQNPRHKITKRGQNVTFRCDPISEHNRLYWYRQTLGQGPEFLTYFQNEAQLEKSRLLSDRFSAERPKGSFSTLEIQRTEQGDSAMYLCASSDSGSSYEQYFGPGTRLTVT.

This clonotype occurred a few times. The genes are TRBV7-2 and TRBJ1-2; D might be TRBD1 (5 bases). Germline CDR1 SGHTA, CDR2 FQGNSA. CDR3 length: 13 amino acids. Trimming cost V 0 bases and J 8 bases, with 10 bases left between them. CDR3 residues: CASSLAPGQGYTF. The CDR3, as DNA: TGTGCCAGCAGCTTAGCGCCAGGGCAGGGCTACACCTTC. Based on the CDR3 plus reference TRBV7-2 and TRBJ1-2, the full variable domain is GAGVSQSPSNKVTEKGKDVELRCDPISGHTALYWYRQSLGQGLEFLIYFQGNSAPDKSGLPSDRFSAERTGGSVSTLTIQRTQQEDSAVYLCASSLAPGQGYTFGSGTRLTVV.

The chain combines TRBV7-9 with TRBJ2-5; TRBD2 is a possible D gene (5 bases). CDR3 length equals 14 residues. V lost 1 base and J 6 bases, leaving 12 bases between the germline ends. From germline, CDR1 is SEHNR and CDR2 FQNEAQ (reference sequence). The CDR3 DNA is TGTGCCAGCAGCTTAGTTGGTGAGGGAAAGACCCAGTACTTC. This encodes CASSLVGEGKTQYF. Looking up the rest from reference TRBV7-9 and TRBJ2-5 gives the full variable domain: DTGVSQNPRHKITKRGQNVTFRCDPISEHNRLYWYRQTLGQGPEFLTYFQNEAQLEKSRLLSDRFSAERPKGSFSTLEIQRTEQGDSAMYLCASSLVGEGKTQYFGPGTRLLVL.

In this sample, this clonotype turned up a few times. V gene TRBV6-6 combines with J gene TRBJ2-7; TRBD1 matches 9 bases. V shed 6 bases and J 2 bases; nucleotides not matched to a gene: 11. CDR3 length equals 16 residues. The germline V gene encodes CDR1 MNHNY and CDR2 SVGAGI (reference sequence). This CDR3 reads CASRSEGQGVPYEQYF. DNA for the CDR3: TGTGCCAGCAGAAGCGAGGGACAGGGAGTCCCCTACGAGCAGTACTTC.

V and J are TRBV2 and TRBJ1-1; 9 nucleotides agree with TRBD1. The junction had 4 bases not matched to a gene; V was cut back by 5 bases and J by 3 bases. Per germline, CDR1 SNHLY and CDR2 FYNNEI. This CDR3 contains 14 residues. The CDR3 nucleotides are TGTGCCAGCAGTTGGGACAGGGCTTACACTGAAGCTTTCTTT. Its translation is CASSWDRAYTEAFF.

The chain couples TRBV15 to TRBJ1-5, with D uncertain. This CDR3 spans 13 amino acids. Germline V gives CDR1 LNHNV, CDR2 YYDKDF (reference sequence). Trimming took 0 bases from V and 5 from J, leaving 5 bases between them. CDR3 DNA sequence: TGTGCCACCAGCAGAGATCTCGATCAGCCCCAGCATTTT. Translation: CATSRDLDQPQHF.

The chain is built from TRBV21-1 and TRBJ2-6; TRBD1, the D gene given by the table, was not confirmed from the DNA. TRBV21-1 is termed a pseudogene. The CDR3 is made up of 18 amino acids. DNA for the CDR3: TGTGCCAGCAGCAAAGCCCGGGTTTCTCGCTCTGGGGCCAACGTCCTGACTTTC. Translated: CASSKARVSRSGANVLTF.

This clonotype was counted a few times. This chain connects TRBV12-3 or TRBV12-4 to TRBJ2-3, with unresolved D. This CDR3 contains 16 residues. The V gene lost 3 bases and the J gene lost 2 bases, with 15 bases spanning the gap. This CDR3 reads CASSLEPLIFTDTQYF. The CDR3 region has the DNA TGTGCCAGCAGTTTGGAGCCCCTGATATTCACAGATACGCAGTATTTT.

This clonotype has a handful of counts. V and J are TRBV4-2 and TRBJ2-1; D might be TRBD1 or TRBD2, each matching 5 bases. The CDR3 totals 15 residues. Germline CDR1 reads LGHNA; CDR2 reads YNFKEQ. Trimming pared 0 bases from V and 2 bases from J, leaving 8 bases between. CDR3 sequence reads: CASSQEPGPYNEQFF. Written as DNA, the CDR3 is TGTGCCAGCAGCCAAGAACCGGGACCCTACAATGAGCAGTTCTTC.

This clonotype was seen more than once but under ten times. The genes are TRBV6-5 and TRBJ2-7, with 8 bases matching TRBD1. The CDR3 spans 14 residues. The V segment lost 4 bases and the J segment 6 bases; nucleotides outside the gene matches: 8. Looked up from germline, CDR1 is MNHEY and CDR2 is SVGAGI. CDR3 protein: CASSSGTGAPEQYF. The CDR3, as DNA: TGTGCCAGCAGTTCCGGGACAGGTGCCCCCGAGCAGTACTTC.

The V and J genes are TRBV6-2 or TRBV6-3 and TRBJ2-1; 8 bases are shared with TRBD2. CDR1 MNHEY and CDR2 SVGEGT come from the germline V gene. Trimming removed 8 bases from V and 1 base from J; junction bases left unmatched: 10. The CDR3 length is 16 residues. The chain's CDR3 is CASQTRRGESYNEQFF. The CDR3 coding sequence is TGTGCCAGCCAGACGAGGCGGGGGGAATCCTACAATGAGCAGTTCTTC.

The CDR3 DNA sequence: TGTGCCAGCAGCTTGGCCGGACAAGCGAGCTATGGCTACACCTTC. It specifies CASSLAGQASYGYTF. V usage is TRBV7-2 and J usage is TRBJ1-2; possibly TRBD1 for D (5 bases). The CDR3 loop spans 15 amino acids. Germline assignment: CDR1 SGHTA and CDR2 FQGNSA. V lost 3 bases, J lost 4 bases, and 15 bases lay in between.

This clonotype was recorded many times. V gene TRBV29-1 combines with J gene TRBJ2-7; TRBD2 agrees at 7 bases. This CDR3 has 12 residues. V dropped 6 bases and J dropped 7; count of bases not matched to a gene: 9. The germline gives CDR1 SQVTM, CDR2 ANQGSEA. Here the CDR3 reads CSVQREGREQYF. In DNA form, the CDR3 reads TGCAGCGTGCAGCGGGAAGGGCGAGAGCAGTACTTC.